This T cell receptor beta chain was recovered during a study of blood T cell repertoires in COVID-19. Data came from immunoSEQ multiplex PCR; TCRdb stores just in-frame clones and leaves some out. The sample yields about 230,000 clones, roughly 84% seen once. This CDR3 has 14 residues. V was shortened by 2 bases and J by 3 bases, with 8 bases between the two germline ends. CDR1 and CDR2 from the germline V gene are LGHDT and YNNKEL (reference sequence). The sample consisted of peripheral blood. The sequence was obtained from a woman between 45 and 60 years old with acute or convalescent COVID-19. This chain connects TRBV3-1 (or the pseudogene TRBV3-2) to TRBJ2-1; perhaps TRBD2 as D (5 bases). CDR3 amino acids: CASSQSGGYNEQFF. CDR3 sequence (DNA): TGTGCCAGCAGCCAAAGCGGTGGCTACAATGAGCAGTTCTTC.